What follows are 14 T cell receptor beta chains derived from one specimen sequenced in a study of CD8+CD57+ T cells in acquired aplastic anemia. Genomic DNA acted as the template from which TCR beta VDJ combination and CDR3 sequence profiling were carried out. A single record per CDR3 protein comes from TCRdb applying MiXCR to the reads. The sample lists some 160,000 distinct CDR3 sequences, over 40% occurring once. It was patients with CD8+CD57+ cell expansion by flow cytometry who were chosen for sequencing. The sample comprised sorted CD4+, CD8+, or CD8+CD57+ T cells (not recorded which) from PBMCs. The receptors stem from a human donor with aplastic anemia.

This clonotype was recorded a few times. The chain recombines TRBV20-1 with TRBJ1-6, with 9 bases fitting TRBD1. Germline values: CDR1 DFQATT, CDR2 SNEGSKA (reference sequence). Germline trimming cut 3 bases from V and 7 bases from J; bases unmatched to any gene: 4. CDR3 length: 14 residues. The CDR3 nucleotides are TGCAGTGCTAGGCCGGGACAGGGCAATTCACCCCTCCACTTT. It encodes CSARPGQGNSPLHF.

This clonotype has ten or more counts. The DNA of the CDR3 is TGTGCCAGCAGCCAAGATATTCCAGGCTCTGGAAACACCATATATTTT. Translating gives CASSQDIPGSGNTIYF. The J gene is TRBJ1-3, the V gene TRBV14; unclear D gene. Germline CDR1 reads SGHDN; CDR2 reads FVKESK. The length of the CDR3 is 16 residues. V lost 0 bases and J lost 0, with 9 bases in between. The full variable domain, completed using reference TRBV14 and TRBJ1-3, is EAGVTQFPSHSVIEKGQTVTLRCDPISGHDNLYWYRRVMGKEIKFLLHFVKESKQDESGMPNNRFLAERTGGTYSTLKVQPAELEDSGVYFCASSQDIPGSGNTIYFGEGSWLTVV.

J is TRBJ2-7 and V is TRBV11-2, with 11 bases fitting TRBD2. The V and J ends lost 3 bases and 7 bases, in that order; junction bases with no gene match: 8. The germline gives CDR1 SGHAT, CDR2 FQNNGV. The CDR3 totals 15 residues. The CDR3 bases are TGTGCCAGCAGCTTGGGACTAGCGGAATACAATGAGCAGTACGTC. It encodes CASSLGLAEYNEQYV.

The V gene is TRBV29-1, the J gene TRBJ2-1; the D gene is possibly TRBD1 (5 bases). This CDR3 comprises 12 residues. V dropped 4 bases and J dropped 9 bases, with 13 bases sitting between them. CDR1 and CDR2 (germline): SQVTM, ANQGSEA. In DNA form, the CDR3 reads TGCAGCGTTGCCGAAGGGGTCGCTGAGCAGTTCTTC. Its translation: CSVAEGVAEQFF.

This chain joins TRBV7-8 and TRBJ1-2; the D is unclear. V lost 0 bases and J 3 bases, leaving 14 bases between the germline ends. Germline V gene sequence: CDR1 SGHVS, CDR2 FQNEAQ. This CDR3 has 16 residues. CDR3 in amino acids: CASSLAVASWYYGYTF. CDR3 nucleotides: TGTGCCAGCAGCTTAGCGGTAGCGAGTTGGTACTATGGCTACACCTTC.

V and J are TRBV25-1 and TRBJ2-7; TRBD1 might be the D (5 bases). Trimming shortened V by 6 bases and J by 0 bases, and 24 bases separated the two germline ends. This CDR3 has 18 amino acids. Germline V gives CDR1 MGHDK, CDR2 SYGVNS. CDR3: CASSLGAGFLLSSYEQYV. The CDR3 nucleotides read TGTGCCAGCAGCTTAGGGGCAGGCTTTTTATTAAGCTCCTACGAGCAGTACGTC.

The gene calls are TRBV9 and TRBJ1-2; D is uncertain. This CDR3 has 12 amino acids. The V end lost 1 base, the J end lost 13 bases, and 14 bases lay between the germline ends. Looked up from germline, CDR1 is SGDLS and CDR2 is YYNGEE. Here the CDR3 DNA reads TGTGCCAGCAGCGTAACGACTAGCGGGCTCACCTTC. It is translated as CASSVTTSGLTF.

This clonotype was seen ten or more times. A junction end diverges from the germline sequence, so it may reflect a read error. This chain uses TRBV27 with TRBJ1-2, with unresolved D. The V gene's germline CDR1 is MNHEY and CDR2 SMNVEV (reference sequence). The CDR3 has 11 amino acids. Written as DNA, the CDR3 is TGTGCCAGCAGTTTAGGCGCGGGTGAAGTCTTC. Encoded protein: CASSLGAGEVF.

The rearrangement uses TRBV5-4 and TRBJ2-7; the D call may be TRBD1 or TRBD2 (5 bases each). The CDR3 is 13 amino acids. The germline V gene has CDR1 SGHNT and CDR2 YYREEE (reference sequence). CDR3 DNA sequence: TGTGCCAGCAGCTTGGCGGGGACCTACGAGCGGTACGTC. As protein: CASSLAGTYERYV.

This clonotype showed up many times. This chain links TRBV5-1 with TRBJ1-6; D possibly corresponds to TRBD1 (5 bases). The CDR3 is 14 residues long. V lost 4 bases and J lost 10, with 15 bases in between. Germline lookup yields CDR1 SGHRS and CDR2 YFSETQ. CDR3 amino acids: CASSLTGAGSPLHF. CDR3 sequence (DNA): TGCGCCAGCAGCCTAACCGGGGCCGGCTCACCCCTCCACTTT.

The CDR3 region is CSSQPGLASDNEQFF. The CDR3 coding sequence is TGCAGCTCACAACCGGGACTAGCGTCGGACAATGAGCAGTTCTTC. The J gene is TRBJ2-1, the V gene TRBV29-1; TRBD2 agrees at 10 bases. V lost 8 bases and J lost 5; bases outside the gene matches: 12. Germline CDR1 reads SQVTM; CDR2 reads ANQGSEA. The CDR3 consists of 15 residues.

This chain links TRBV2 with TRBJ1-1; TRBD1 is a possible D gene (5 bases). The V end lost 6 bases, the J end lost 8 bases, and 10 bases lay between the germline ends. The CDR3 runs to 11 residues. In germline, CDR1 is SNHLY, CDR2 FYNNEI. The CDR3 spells CASRRDGEAFF. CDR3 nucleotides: TGTGCCAGCAGAAGGGACGGGGAAGCTTTCTTT.

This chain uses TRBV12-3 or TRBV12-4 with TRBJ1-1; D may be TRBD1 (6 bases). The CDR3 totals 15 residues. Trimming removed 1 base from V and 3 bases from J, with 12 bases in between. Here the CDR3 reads CASSLGGGRDTEAFF. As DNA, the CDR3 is TGTGCCAGCAGTTTAGGAGGGGGAAGAGACACTGAAGCTTTCTTT.

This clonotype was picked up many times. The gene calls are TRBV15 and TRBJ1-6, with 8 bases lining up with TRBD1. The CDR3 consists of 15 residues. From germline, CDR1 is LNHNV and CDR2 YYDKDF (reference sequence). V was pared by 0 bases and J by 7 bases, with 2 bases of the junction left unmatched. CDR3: CATSRDPGGNSPLHF. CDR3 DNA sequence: TGTGCCACCAGCAGAGATCCAGGGGGCAATTCACCCCTCCACTTT.